One and the same sample provided the 23 T cell receptor beta chains below, sequenced in a study of regulatory dendritic cells for organ transplantation. The assay was immunoSEQ multiplex PCR, and TCRdb's table has in-frame clones only and misses some. The sample lists under 35,000 clones; 82% were seen once. Specimen: naive CD8+ T cells from blood. As to subset: CD45RA+ naive T cells. These TCRs come from a human donor in good health.

This sequence joins TRBV4-1 and TRBJ1-2; D is possibly TRBD1 (6 bases). The CDR3 sequence is 16 residues long. Germline loops: CDR1 MGHRA, CDR2 YSYEKL. The ends were cut back, 0 bases at V and 4 bases at J, with 15 bases in the middle. The CDR3: CASSQDMGAQGYGYTF. CDR3 coding DNA: TGCGCCAGCAGCCAAGATATGGGGGCCCAGGGCTATGGCTACACCTTC.

CDR3 nucleotides: TGTGCCAGCAGCAGCAAAACAGGGTTCGGTGAAAAACTGTTTTTT. Translated: CASSSKTGFGEKLFF. The chain joins TRBV5-6 to TRBJ1-4, with D perhaps matching TRBD1 (6 bases). The CDR3 totals 15 residues. Trimming took 4 bases from V and 7 from J, leaving 17 bases between them. Germline V lookup: CDR1 SGHDT, CDR2 YYEEEE.

The chain couples TRBV5-6 to TRBJ2-5; D remains unclear. The V gene lost 3 bases and the J gene lost 5 bases, with 8 bases spanning the gap. This CDR3 region has 12 residues. CDR1 and CDR2 (germline): SGHDT, YYEEEE. The CDR3 spells CASSSSRETQYF. The CDR3 DNA sequence: TGTGCCAGCAGCTCCTCTCGGGAGACCCAGTACTTC.

This sequence joins TRBV2 and TRBJ2-5; possible D gene TRBD1, 6 bases. The CDR3 is 15 amino acids. Trimming cost V 2 bases and J 2 bases, with 12 bases left between them. Per the germline V gene, CDR1 is SNHLY and CDR2 is FYNNEI. This CDR3 reads CASSEIWGRQETQYF. The DNA of the CDR3 is TGTGCCAGCAGTGAAATCTGGGGGCGACAAGAGACCCAGTACTTC.

The gene calls are TRBV5-1 and TRBJ1-1; 10 positions agree with TRBD1. Germline V lookup: CDR1 SGHRS, CDR2 YFSETQ. CDR3 length: 16 residues. The trim removed 3 bases at V and 2 bases at J, leaving 7 bases unmatched. The DNA for the CDR3 is TGCGCCAGCAGCTGGGCCGGGACAGGGGCCAACACTGAAGCTTTCTTT. Residues: CASSWAGTGANTEAFF.

The V call is TRBV7-9, the J call TRBJ2-7; TRBD2 aligns across 7 bases. The germline gives CDR1 SEHNR, CDR2 FQNEAQ (reference sequence). The CDR3 sequence is 14 residues long. V shed 5 bases, J shed 5 bases, and the junction held 9 bases outside the gene matches. The CDR3: CASSPVGGRDEQYF. The CDR3 DNA is TGTGCCAGCAGCCCCGTCGGGGGGAGGGACGAGCAGTACTTC.

V gene TRBV10-3 combines with J gene TRBJ1-6, with D tentatively TRBD1 (5 bases). This CDR3 is 16 amino acids long. V lost 0 bases, J lost 2 bases, and 8 bases lay in between. The germline gives CDR1 ENHRY, CDR2 SYGVKD. CDR3 sequence (DNA): TGTGCCATCAGTGAGTCGGAGGGGCCCTATAATTCACCCCTCCACTTT. Translating it yields CAISESEGPYNSPLHF.

CDR3 nucleotides: TGTGCCAGCAGCCCGTCTGGGACAGGGAACGACGAGCAGTACTTC. As protein: CASSPSGTGNDEQYF. V gene TRBV7-9 combines with J gene TRBJ2-7; 9 bases line up with TRBD1. The CDR3 totals 15 residues. Per germline, CDR1 SEHNR and CDR2 FQNEAQ (reference sequence). The junction had 10 bases not matched to a gene; V was cut back by 5 bases and J by 5 bases.

The V gene is TRBV5-1, the J gene TRBJ1-1; 7 nucleotides line up with TRBD1. Germline values: CDR1 SGHRS, CDR2 YFSETQ. The J segment lost 3 bases and the V segment lost 0 bases, leaving 8 bases of the junction unmatched. The CDR3 has 16 amino acids. The CDR3 nucleotides read TGCGCCAGCAGCTTGGTGGGGACAGATGGCGACACTGAAGCTTTCTTT. The encoded protein is CASSLVGTDGDTEAFF.

This clone was counted only a few times. This chain connects TRBV7-9 to TRBJ1-1; 8 bases fit TRBD1. In germline, CDR1 is SEHNR, CDR2 FQNEAQ (reference sequence). With 7 bases clipped from V and 6 bases from J, the junction kept 10 bases outside the gene matches. This CDR3 is built from 14 residues. CDR3 coding DNA: TGTGCCAGCACCATGGGGGCAGGGGGCCCTGAAGCTTTCTTT. Amino acid sequence: CASTMGAGGPEAFF. The full variable domain, completed using reference TRBV7-9 and TRBJ1-1, is DTGVSQNPRHKITKRGQNVTFRCDPISEHNRLYWYRQTLGQGPEFLTYFQNEAQLEKSRLLSDRFSAERPKGSFSTLEIQRTEQGDSAMYLCASTMGAGGPEAFFGQGTRLTVV.

This chain links TRBV7-9 with TRBJ1-1; D gene ambiguous. Germline values: CDR1 SEHNR, CDR2 FQNEAQ (reference sequence). The CDR3 sequence is 13 residues long. Trimming stripped 6 bases from V and 0 bases from J, with 8 bases between. The CDR3 DNA sequence: TGTGCCAGCAGTATAGAGATGAACACTGAAGCTTTCTTT. Translating it yields CASSIEMNTEAFF.

In its sample, this clone was seen once. The chain has TRBV27 and TRBJ1-2; 7 positions match TRBD1. J gave up 4 bases and V 1 base, and 6 bases lay outside the gene matches. The germline CDR1 and CDR2 sequences are MNHEY and SMNVEV (reference sequence). This CDR3 comprises 15 residues. The CDR3 sequence: CASSLYNRGSYGYTF. DNA for the CDR3: TGTGCCAGCAGTTTATATAACAGGGGATCCTATGGCTACACCTTC.

This chain connects TRBV11-2 to TRBJ1-2, with 8 bases fitting TRBD1. The germline CDR1 and CDR2 sequences are SGHAT and FQNNGV. The CDR3 contains 15 residues. V shed 5 bases and J 4 bases; nucleotides not matched to a gene: 9. The CDR3 spells CASSARDRYSYGYTF. The CDR3 coding sequence is TGTGCCAGCAGCGCTCGGGACAGGTATAGCTATGGCTACACCTTC.

The rearrangement uses TRBV6-1 and TRBJ2-5; D is possibly TRBD1 (6 bases). From germline, CDR1 is MNHNS and CDR2 SASEGT. The germline V and J ends were trimmed by 2 bases and 4 bases, with 14 bases remaining between them. The CDR3 extends over 15 amino acids. The CDR3, as DNA: TGTGCCAGCAGTGAAAGAGGCAGGGGTATAGAGACCCAGTACTTC. Protein product: CASSERGRGIETQYF.

This clone was observed a few times. V gene TRBV7-9 combines with J gene TRBJ1-1, with D perhaps TRBD1 (6 bases). CDR3 size: 12 residues. V dropped 4 bases and J dropped 6 bases, with 9 bases sitting between them. Looked up from germline, CDR1 is SEHNR and CDR2 is FQNEAQ (reference sequence). CDR3 nucleotides: TGTGCCAGCAGCTCTGGACAGCCTGAAGCTTTCTTT. Residues: CASSSGQPEAFF. The whole variable domain, remainder taken from reference TRBV7-9 and TRBJ1-1, is DTGVSQNPRHKITKRGQNVTFRCDPISEHNRLYWYRQTLGQGPEFLTYFQNEAQLEKSRLLSDRFSAERPKGSFSTLEIQRTEQGDSAMYLCASSSGQPEAFFGQGTRLTVV.

The CDR3 coding sequence is TGTGCCAGCAGCTCTGACAGCTACACTGAAGCTTTCTTT. As protein: CASSSDSYTEAFF. The chain recombines TRBV5-4 with TRBJ1-1, with D possibly being TRBD1 (5 bases). This CDR3 comprises 13 residues. Trimming took off 3 bases at V and 3 bases at J, with 9 bases between the two ends. Germline assignment: CDR1 SGHNT and CDR2 YYREEE (reference sequence).

The V gene is TRBV6-4, the J gene TRBJ1-2, with TRBD1 matching over 9 bases. Looked up from germline, CDR1 is MRHNA and CDR2 is SNTAGT. There are 17 residues in the CDR3. V lost 2 bases and J lost 4; bases outside the gene matches: 11. The CDR3 nucleotides read TGTGCCAGCAGTGACGGGTACCCGAGACAGGGGGGCTATGGCTACACCTTC. Translated: CASSDGYPRQGGYGYTF.

This rearrangement joins TRBV27 to TRBJ1-5; no reliable D call. V lost 3 bases and J 2 bases, leaving 11 bases between the germline ends. The CDR3 has 15 residues. Germline values: CDR1 MNHEY, CDR2 SMNVEV (reference sequence). CDR3 bases: TGTGCCAGCAGTTTGTGGGCCTATGGCAATCAGCCCCAGCATTTT. Translating gives CASSLWAYGNQPQHF.

The chain recombines TRBV27 with TRBJ1-5, with D possibly being TRBD1 (6 bases). This CDR3 has 18 amino acids. V lost 2 bases and J 3 bases, leaving 20 bases between the germline ends. CDR1 and CDR2 from the germline V gene are MNHEY and SMNVEV (reference sequence). The CDR3 region has the DNA TGTGCCAGCAGTTTAATCGGTCGATGGGACACAGACAATCAGCCCCAGCATTTT. Translated: CASSLIGRWDTDNQPQHF.

The sample holds one count of this clone. The V gene is TRBV27, the J gene TRBJ2-1, with D perhaps TRBD1 (6 bases). The CDR3 runs 13 residues. Germline V gives CDR1 MNHEY, CDR2 SMNVEV (reference sequence). V was clipped by 6 bases and J by 8 bases, with 14 bases between them. The CDR3 spells CASSPNRAYEQFF. Written as DNA, the CDR3 is TGTGCCAGCAGCCCCAACAGGGCTTATGAGCAGTTCTTC.

The chain recombines TRBV27 with TRBJ2-7; 7 nucleotides line up with TRBD1. CDR1 and CDR2 from the germline V gene are MNHEY and SMNVEV (reference sequence). V lost 5 bases, J lost 3 bases, and 7 bases stayed unmatched. This CDR3 has 14 amino acids. The CDR3 sequence: CASSPRQGYYEQYF. The CDR3 DNA is TGTGCCAGCAGTCCCCGACAGGGTTACTACGAGCAGTACTTC.

This clone was seen a few times. The V gene is TRBV4-2, the J gene TRBJ1-2, with D possibly being TRBD1 (6 bases). Trimming cost V 0 bases and J 6 bases, with 11 bases left between them. Germline lookup yields CDR1 LGHNA and CDR2 YNFKEQ. The CDR3 is 14 residues long. CDR3 sequence (DNA): TGTGCCAGCAGCCAAGAGAGCCAGGGGAATGGCTACACCTTC. This translates into CASSQESQGNGYTF.

This chain joins TRBV10-3 and TRBJ2-1; D might be TRBD1 (5 bases). The CDR3 totals 16 residues. Germline CDR1 reads ENHRY; CDR2 reads SYGVKD. V was shortened by 0 bases and J by 3 bases, with 12 bases between the two germline ends. In nucleotides, the CDR3 is TGTGCCATCAGTGAGTCCGAGCAGGGAAACTACAATGAGCAGTTCTTC. Its translation is CAISESEQGNYNEQFF.